Presented here are 15 T cell receptor beta chains from one specimen sequenced in a study of CD8+ T cells in alopecia areata. Scientists pooled cutaneous lymph node cells and sorted them on CD4, CD8alpha, NKG2D, NKG2ACE and other markers. TCR sequencing used cDNA made by reverse transcription of extracted RNA. Using immunoSEQ multiplex PCR, the repertoire was profiled, and TCRdb retains in-frame clones only, with some absent. Singletons are absent from the sample, which has about 270,000 clones. The sample taken for sequencing was CD4+ T cells sorted from a lymph node. The receptors shown here come from a C3H/HeJ mouse with alopecia areata. This strain has MHC haplotype H2-k.

This clone has just a few counts. Gene names denote mouse genes. The read finishes 4 residues shy of the CDR3 end, and the germline J gene is used to complete it. The chain uses TRBV3 and TRBJ2-5; D might be TRBD1 (5 bases). V was clipped by 2 bases and J by 2 bases, with 8 bases between them. Germline-derived CDR1 and CDR2 are SNHLY and FYNGKV (reference sequence). CDR3 length equals 14 residues. The covered CDR3 bases are TGTGCCAGCAGCTTACGGACAATCCAAGAC. Amino acid sequence: CASSLRTIQD. The entire CDR3 sequence reads CASSLRTIQDTQYF.

On this clone: Germline and genes: mouse. The read falls 4 residues short of the CDR3 end, and the missing part is taken from the germline J gene. V usage is TRBV13-1 and J usage is TRBJ2-5; TRBD1 might be the D (7 bases). The V gene's germline CDR1 is NSHNY and CDR2 SYGAGN. The V end was cut by 7 bases, the J end by 3 bases, with 12 bases between. This CDR3 region has 13 residues. The CDR3 sequence: CASGGTEQDTQYF. The CDR3 bases that were read are TGTGCCAGCGGGGGGACAGAGCAAGAC.

In regard to this clone: These gene names are mouse names. The read ends 4 residues early relative to the CDR3; the germline J gene fills the gap. The V call is TRBV1, the J call TRBJ2-5; weak D call: TRBD1 (6 bases). Looked up from germline, CDR1 is NSQYPW and CDR2 is LRSPGD (reference sequence). CDR3 length: 13 residues. CDR3 DNA (partial): TGCACCTGCAGTGCGGGGACATGGGAC. It is translated as CTCSAGTWD. The CDR3 as a whole reads CTCSAGTWDTQYF.

This clone was seen a few times. Genes and germline come from the mouse. The CDR3 is cut off 4 residues early in the read; its end comes from the germline J gene. Other DNA sequences in this sample translate to the same CDR3. The chain employs TRBV12-1 and TRBJ1-2; D unresolved. CDR1 is SGHSN and CDR2 is HYEKVE in the germline V gene. The germline V and J ends were trimmed by 0 bases and 1 base, with 2 bases remaining between them. This CDR3 contains 12 residues. Incomplete CDR3 DNA: TGTGCCAGCTCTCTCCTAAACTCC. The encoded protein is CASSLLNS. Given in full, the CDR3 is CASSLLNSDYTF.

Details on this clone: Mouse gene names and germline throughout. With the read ending 4 residues before the CDR3 end, the germline J gene is used to fill in that end. The sample contains more than one DNA sequence encoding this CDR3. The J gene is TRBJ2-2, the V gene TRBV31; TRBD2 agrees at 8 bases. With V trimmed by 0 bases and J by 4 bases, 4 bases remained unmatched. This CDR3 spans 15 amino acids. CDR1 and CDR2 from the germline V gene are GKSSPN and SITVG. The part of the CDR3 DNA that was read is TGTGCCTGGAGTCTGGGGGGGCGCGGCACCGGG. This codes for CAWSLGGRGTG. In full, the CDR3 reads CAWSLGGRGTGQLYF.

Regarding this clone: Germline and genes: mouse. The read ends 3 residues before the CDR3 terminus; that terminus is restored from the germline J gene. The chain links TRBV13-1 to TRBJ1-6, with unresolved D. TRBJ1-6 is annotated as an ORF whose role is uncertain. The CDR3 has 15 residues. Deletions cut 2 bases from V and 1 base from J, with 7 bases between. Germline CDR1 is NSHNY and CDR2 is SYGAGN. The CDR3 DNA, read in part, is TGTGCCAGCAGTGACAAAACATCCTATAATTCGCCC. Its protein is CASSDKTSYNSP. The whole CDR3 sequence reads CASSDKTSYNSPLYF.

With respect to this clone: Gene names refer to mouse genes. Read data end 4 residues before the CDR3 end; the end is taken from the germline J gene. The chain employs TRBV31 and TRBJ2-3; possible D gene TRBD2, 5 bases. Germline-derived CDR1 and CDR2 are GKSSPN and SITVG. The CDR3 has 14 amino acids. V was clipped by 2 bases and J by 0 bases, with 9 bases between them. The CDR3 DNA, read in part, is TGTGCCTGGAGTTTTGGGGAGAGTGCAGAA. Its translation is CAWSFGESAE. The whole CDR3 protein is CAWSFGESAETLYF.

Comment on this clone: Mouse gene names and germline throughout. Sequencing ends 4 residues short of the CDR3 end; the germline J gene provides the rest. The chain couples TRBV13-1 to TRBJ2-3; 8 bases agree with TRBD2. The CDR3 has 14 residues. Germline assignment: CDR1 NSHNY and CDR2 SYGAGN. The J segment lost 4 bases and the V segment lost 3 bases, leaving 4 bases of the junction unmatched. CDR3 sequence reads: CASSGGGRPETLYF. The sequenced CDR3 bases are TGTGCCAGCAGTGGGGGGGGGCGCCCAGAA.

For this clone: All gene names here are mouse names. The CDR3 end falls 4 residues outside the read, so it is completed with the germline J gene. The rearrangement joins TRBV19 to TRBJ2-7; D might be TRBD1 (6 bases). Germline loops: CDR1 FNHDT, CDR2 SITEND (reference sequence). V lost 5 bases and J lost 0, with 12 bases in between. There are 14 residues in the CDR3. CDR3 bases read: TGTGCCAGCAGGGGACACATCGGCTCCTAT. Protein: CASRGHIGSY. The entire CDR3 is CASRGHIGSYEQYF.

This clone was detected only a few times. Gene and germline names: mouse. The read gets to within 4 residues of the CDR3 end, and the germline J gene fills in the rest. V usage is TRBV13-3 and J usage is TRBJ2-1, with 10 bases that match TRBD2. The J segment lost 2 bases and the V segment lost 5 bases, leaving 4 bases of the junction unmatched. The CDR3 runs to 15 residues. The germline gives CDR1 NNHDY, CDR2 SYVADS. The CDR3: CASSWGGADYAEQFF. The DNA read from the CDR3 is TGTGCCAGCAGCTGGGGGGGCGCGGACTATGCT.

The sample holds a few counts of this clone. Gene and germline names: mouse. The DNA ends 4 residues before the CDR3 does, and the rest of the CDR3 is filled in from the germline J gene. This CDR3 is also generated by other DNA sequences in the sample. This chain uses TRBV13-1 with TRBJ2-1; 13 bases agree with TRBD2. In germline, CDR1 is NSHNY, CDR2 SYGAGN. V trimming: 5 bases; J trimming: 3 bases; junction bases outside the gene matches: 2. The CDR3 is 15 amino acids. CDR3 DNA (partial): TGTGCCAGCAGCGGGGACTGGGGGGGCTATGCT. Protein sequence: CASSGDWGGYA. The full CDR3 sequence reads CASSGDWGGYAEQFF.

Remarks on this clone: Gene and germline names: mouse. The read terminates 4 residues ahead of where the CDR3 ends, so the germline J gene completes it. The chain employs TRBV1 and TRBJ1-1; possibly TRBD1 for D (6 bases). Germline CDR1 and CDR2: NSQYPW and LRSPGD (reference sequence). The CDR3 is 11 amino acids. Incomplete CDR3 DNA: TGCACCTGCAGTGAGGGACAA. It yields the protein CTCSEGQ. Given in full, the CDR3 is CTCSEGQEVFF.

This clone has a handful of counts. The gene symbols are mouse symbols. The CDR3 here is CASSPRQVSYEQYF. The sequenced part of the CDR3 DNA is TGTGCCAGCAGTCCTCGACAGGTATCCTAT. The chain links TRBV19 to TRBJ2-7, with TRBD1 as a possible D gene (6 bases). The CDR3 is cut off 4 residues early in the read; its end comes from the germline J gene. V lost 4 bases to trimming and J lost 1 base, with 12 bases between them. The CDR3 is 14 amino acids. Germline V gene sequence: CDR1 FNHDT, CDR2 SITEND (reference sequence).

For this clone: Gene names and germline match the mouse. The read gets to within 4 residues of the CDR3 end, and the germline J gene fills in the rest. The chain combines TRBV17 with TRBJ2-4; the D gene is possibly TRBD2 (6 bases). Trimming shortened V by 0 bases and J by 3 bases, and 10 bases separated the two germline ends. This CDR3 is built from 15 residues. Germline V CDR1 and CDR2: MNHDT, YYDKIL. CDR3 DNA, as far as it was read: TGTGCTAGCAGTAGAGATTGGGGGATACAAAAC. Encoded protein: CASSRDWGIQN. The complete CDR3 sequence is CASSRDWGIQNTLYF.

A few counts support this clone. Gene names and germline refer to mouse. The CDR3 goes on 4 residues after the read ends, and that part is filled in from the germline J gene. This rearrangement joins TRBV17 to TRBJ1-1; no clear D gene. CDR1 and CDR2 (germline): MNHDT, YYDKIL. CDR3 length: 12 residues. Trimming took off 6 bases at V and 0 bases at J, with 5 bases between the two ends. The DNA read from the CDR3 is TGTGCTAGCAGAGCAGCAAACACA. Its translation: CASRAANT. The whole CDR3 reads CASRAANTEVFF. Full variable domain (remainder filled in from reference TRBV17 and TRBJ1-1): DTTVKQNPRYKLARVGKPVNLICSQTMNHDTMYWYQKKPNQAPKLLLFYYDKILNREADTFEKFQSSRPNNSFCSLYIGSAGLEYSAMYLCASRAANTEVFFGKGTRLTVV.